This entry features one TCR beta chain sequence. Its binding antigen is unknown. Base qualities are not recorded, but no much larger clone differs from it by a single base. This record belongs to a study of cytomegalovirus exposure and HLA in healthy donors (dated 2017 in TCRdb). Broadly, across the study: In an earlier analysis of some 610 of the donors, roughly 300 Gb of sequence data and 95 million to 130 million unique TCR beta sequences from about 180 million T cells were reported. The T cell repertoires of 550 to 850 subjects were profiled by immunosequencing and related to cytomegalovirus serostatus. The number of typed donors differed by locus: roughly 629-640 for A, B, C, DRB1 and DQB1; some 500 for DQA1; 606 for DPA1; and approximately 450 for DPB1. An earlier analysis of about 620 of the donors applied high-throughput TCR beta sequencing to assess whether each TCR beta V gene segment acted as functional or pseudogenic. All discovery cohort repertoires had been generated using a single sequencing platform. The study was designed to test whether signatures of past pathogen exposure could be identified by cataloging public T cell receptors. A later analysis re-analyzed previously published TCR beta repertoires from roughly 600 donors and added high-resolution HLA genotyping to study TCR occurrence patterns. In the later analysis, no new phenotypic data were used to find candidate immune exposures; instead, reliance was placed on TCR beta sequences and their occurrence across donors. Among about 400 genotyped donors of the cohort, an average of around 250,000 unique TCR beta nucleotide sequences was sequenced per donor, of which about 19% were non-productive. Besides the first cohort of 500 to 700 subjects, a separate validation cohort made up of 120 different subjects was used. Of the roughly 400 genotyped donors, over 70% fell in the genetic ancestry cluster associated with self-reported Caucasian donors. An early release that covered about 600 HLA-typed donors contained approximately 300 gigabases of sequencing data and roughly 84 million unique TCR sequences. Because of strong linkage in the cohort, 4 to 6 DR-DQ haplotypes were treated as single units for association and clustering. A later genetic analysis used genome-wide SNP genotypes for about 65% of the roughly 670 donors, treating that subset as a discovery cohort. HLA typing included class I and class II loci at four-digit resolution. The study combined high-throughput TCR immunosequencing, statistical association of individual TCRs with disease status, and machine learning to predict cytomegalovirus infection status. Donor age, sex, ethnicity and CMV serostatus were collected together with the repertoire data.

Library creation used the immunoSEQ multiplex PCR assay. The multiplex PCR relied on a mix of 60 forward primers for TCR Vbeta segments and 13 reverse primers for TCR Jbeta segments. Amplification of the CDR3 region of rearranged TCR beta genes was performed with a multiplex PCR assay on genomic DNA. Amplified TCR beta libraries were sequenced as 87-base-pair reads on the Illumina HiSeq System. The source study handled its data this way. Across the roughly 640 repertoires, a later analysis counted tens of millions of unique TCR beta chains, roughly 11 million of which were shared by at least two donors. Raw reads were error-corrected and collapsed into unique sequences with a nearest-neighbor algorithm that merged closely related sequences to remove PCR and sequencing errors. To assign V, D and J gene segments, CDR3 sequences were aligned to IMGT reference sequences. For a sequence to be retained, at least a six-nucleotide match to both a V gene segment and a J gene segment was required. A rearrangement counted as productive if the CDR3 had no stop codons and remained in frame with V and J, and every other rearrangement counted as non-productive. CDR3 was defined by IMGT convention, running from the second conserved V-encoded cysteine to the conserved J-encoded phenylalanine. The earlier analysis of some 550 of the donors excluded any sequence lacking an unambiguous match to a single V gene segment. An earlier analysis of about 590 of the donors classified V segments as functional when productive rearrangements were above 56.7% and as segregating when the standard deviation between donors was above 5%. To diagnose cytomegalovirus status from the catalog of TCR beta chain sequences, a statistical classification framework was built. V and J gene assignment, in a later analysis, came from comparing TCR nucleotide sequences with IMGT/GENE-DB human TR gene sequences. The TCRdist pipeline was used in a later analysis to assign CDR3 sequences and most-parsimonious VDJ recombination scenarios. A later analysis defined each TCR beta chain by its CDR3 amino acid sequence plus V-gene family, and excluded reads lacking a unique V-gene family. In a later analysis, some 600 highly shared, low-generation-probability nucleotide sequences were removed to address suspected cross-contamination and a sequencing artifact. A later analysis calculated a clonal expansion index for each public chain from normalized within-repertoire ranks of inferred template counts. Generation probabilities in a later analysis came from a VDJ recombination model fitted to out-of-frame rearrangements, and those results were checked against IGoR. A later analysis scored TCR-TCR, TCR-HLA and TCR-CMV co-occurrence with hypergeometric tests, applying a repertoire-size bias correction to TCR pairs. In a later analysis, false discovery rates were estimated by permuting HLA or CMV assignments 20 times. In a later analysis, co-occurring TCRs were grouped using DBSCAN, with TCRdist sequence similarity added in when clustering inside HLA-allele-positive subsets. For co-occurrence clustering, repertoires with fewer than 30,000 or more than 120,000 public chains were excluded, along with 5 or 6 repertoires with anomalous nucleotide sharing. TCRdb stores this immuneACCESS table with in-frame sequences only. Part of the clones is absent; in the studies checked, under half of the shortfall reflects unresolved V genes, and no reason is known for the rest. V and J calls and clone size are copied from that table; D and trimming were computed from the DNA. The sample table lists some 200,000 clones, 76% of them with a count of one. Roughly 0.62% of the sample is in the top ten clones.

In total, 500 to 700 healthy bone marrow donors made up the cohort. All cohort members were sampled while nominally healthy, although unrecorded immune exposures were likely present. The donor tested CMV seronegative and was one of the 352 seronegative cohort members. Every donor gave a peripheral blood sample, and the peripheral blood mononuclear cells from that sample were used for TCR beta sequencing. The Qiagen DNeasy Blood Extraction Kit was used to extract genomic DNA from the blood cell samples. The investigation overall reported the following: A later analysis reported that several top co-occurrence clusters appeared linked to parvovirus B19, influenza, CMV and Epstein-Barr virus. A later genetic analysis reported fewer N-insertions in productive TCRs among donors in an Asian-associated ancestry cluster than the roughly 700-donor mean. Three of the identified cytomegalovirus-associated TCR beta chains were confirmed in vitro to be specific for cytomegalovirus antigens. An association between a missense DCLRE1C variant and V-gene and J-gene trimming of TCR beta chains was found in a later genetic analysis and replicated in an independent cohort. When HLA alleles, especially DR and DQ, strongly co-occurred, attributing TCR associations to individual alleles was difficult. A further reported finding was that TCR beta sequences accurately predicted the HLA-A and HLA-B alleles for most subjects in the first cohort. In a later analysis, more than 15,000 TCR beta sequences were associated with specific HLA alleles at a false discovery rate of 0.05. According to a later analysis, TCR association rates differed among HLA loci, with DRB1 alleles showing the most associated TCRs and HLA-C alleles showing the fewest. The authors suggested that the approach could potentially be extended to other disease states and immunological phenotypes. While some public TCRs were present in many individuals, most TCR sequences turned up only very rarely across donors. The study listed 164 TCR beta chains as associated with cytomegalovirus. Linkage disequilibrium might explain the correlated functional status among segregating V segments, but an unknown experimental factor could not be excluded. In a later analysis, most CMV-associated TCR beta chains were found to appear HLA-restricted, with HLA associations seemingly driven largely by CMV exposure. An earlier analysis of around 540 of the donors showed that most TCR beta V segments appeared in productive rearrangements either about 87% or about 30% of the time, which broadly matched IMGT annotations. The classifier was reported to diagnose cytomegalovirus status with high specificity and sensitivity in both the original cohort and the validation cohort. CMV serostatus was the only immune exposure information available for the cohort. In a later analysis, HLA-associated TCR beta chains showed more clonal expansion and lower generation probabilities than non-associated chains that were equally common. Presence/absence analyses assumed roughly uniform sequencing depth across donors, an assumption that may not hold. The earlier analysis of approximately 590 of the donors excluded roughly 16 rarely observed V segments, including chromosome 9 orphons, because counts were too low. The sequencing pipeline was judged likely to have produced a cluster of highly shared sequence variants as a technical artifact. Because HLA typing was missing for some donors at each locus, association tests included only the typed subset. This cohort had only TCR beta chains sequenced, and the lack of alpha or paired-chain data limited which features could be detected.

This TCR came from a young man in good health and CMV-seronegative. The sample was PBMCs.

The DNA sequence reads TGTGCCAGTAGTATATCGGTCATAGGGGGCTACGAGCAGTACTTC. Its coded protein is CASSISVIGGYEQYF. Recombination linked TRBV19 to TRBJ2-7; the D gene is perhaps TRBD1, on 6 matching bases. V loses 2 bases, J loses 3 bases, and the germline ends lie 14 bases apart. For CDR1 and CDR2, the germline V gene (reference sequence) lists LNHDA and SQIVND. The CDR3 starts with the cysteine, ends with the phenylalanine, and has 15 residues. The CDR3 DNA has 45 bases and is translated from base 1.